A selection of T cell receptor beta chains follows, all from one sample in a study of OX40 agonist ivuxolimab in advanced cancers. The assay was immunoSEQ multiplex PCR, and TCRdb's table has in-frame clones only and misses some. This sample has roughly 74,000 clones; about 93% occur once, and the top ten carry about 20%. The sample in question was CD4+ or CD8+ T cells sorted from blood, obtained in a trial of the OX40 agonist ivuxolimab. Receptors originate from an adult with an advanced solid tumor such as melanoma, head and neck, liver or kidney cancer. Both conserved end residues are part of each CDR3. Each record gives: D gene, V gene, CDR3 protein. A D gene is named only where the DNA matches it firmly.

D gene: .; V gene: TRBV13; CDR3 protein: CASSPRGHGAYEQYF
D gene: .; V gene: TRBV7-2; CDR3 protein: CASSLEAGTDTQYF
D gene: .; V gene: TRBV19; CDR3 protein: CASSISGGRPYEQYF
D gene: .; V gene: TRBV4-3; CDR3 protein: CASSQAWGWDKDTGELFF
D gene: .; V gene: TRBV27; CDR3 protein: CASSPGGGRDNYGYTF
D gene: .; V gene: TRBV5-1; CDR3 protein: CASSQSGNTEAFF
D gene: .; V gene: TRBV27; CDR3 protein: CASSLTAYSNQPQHF
D gene: TRBD1; V gene: TRBV27; CDR3 protein: CASSPGTVYEQYF
D gene: TRBD1; V gene: TRBV4-1; CDR3 protein: CASSQVDRAGYTF
D gene: TRBD1; V gene: TRBV19; CDR3 protein: CASSIDAGTVQETQYF
D gene: TRBD2; V gene: TRBV2; CDR3 protein: CASKEDGREYYEQYF
D gene: TRBD1; V gene: TRBV5-4; CDR3 protein: CASSPETGNYGYTF
D gene: .; V gene: TRBV29-1; CDR3 protein: CSVEGTAGEQYF
D gene: TRBD2; V gene: TRBV7-9; CDR3 protein: CASSPRLAGGQETQYF
D gene: TRBD2; V gene: TRBV4-2; CDR3 protein: CASSQNRAGDNQETQYF
D gene: .; V gene: TRBV7-9; CDR3 protein: CASSLEGNTIYF
D gene: .; V gene: TRBV6-5; CDR3 protein: CASSYDERGYEQYF
D gene: .; V gene: TRBV19; CDR3 protein: CASSIPLLDPQEQYF
D gene: .; V gene: TRBV28; CDR3 protein: CASSLADEQYF
D gene: .; V gene: TRBV18; CDR3 protein: CASSPPGGNEQFF
D gene: .; V gene: TRBV11-2; CDR3 protein: CASHEGGLGQPQHF
D gene: .; V gene: TRBV21-1; CDR3 protein: CAIRTQKNTEAFF
D gene: .; V gene: TRBV27; CDR3 protein: CASSLYVTGAEAFF
D gene: .; V gene: TRBV13; CDR3 protein: CASSLSNTGELFF
D gene: .; V gene: TRBV27; CDR3 protein: CASSLGLSNTDTQYF
D gene: .; V gene: TRBV11-2; CDR3 protein: CASSLDSRSHF
D gene: .; V gene: TRBV6-4; CDR3 protein: CASSFTGNYGYTF
D gene: .; V gene: TRBV19; CDR3 protein: CASSSYVTGSDTEAFF
D gene: .; V gene: TRBV7-2; CDR3 protein: CASGLMGETQYF
D gene: .; V gene: TRBV9; CDR3 protein: CASSVDPDTWDTEAFF
D gene: .; V gene: TRBV6-1; CDR3 protein: CASTDSSYEQYF
D gene: TRBD1; V gene: TRBV2; CDR3 protein: CASIAWTGKDGYTF
D gene: TRBD2; V gene: TRBV7-9; CDR3 protein: CASSLTSGGRSSYEQYF
D gene: .; V gene: TRBV7-2; CDR3 protein: CASSINSYSYEQYF
D gene: TRBD2; V gene: TRBV30; CDR3 protein: CAWRIAGGPYSYEQYF
D gene: TRBD2; V gene: TRBV6-4; CDR3 protein: CASSIPGLAGRINTGELFF
D gene: .; V gene: TRBV4-3; CDR3 protein: CASSQEGGRGETQYF
D gene: TRBD2; V gene: TRBV7-2; CDR3 protein: CASRRGSGSSYNEQFF
D gene: TRBD2; V gene: TRBV19; CDR3 protein: CASSLAGGPNEQYF
D gene: TRBD2; V gene: TRBV7-8; CDR3 protein: CASSLVTSGRTDTQYF
D gene: TRBD2; V gene: TRBV27; CDR3 protein: CASSLGLAGSYNEQFF
D gene: TRBD1; V gene: TRBV29-1; CDR3 protein: CSVETVTGEPGELFF
D gene: .; V gene: TRBV7-9; CDR3 protein: CASSSTGDSKHYEQYF
D gene: .; V gene: TRBV20-1; CDR3 protein: CSARTGSAFF
D gene: TRBD1; V gene: TRBV11-2; CDR3 protein: CASSPGQGATYGYTF
D gene: TRBD2; V gene: TRBV6-4; CDR3 protein: CAWGSASSGSIFKETQYF
D gene: .; V gene: TRBV27; CDR3 protein: CASSPDIYEQYF
D gene: .; V gene: TRBV19; CDR3 protein: CASSIQGRASYNEQFF
D gene: TRBD2; V gene: TRBV7-9; CDR3 protein: CASSLESGGIQYF
D gene: .; V gene: TRBV5-1; CDR3 protein: CASSWSGAEAFF
D gene: TRBD2; V gene: TRBV5-1; CDR3 protein: CASSWGGEQFF
D gene: .; V gene: TRBV10-1; CDR3 protein: CASSEFARDGTRDTDTQYF
D gene: .; V gene: TRBV4-1; CDR3 protein: CATQDDLNTEAFF
D gene: .; V gene: TRBV14; CDR3 protein: CASSQGPGLDDEQYF
D gene: TRBD2; V gene: TRBV29-1; CDR3 protein: CSVETGGGRYEQYF